These 15 T cell receptor beta chains were all obtained from the same sample, sequenced in a study of blood T cell repertoires in COVID-19. Libraries were prepared by immunoSEQ multiplex PCR; TCRdb keeps only in-frame clonotypes and omits some of them. The sample holds about 43,000 clones, 87% seen once. The specimen sequenced was peripheral blood. Receptors were obtained from a man aged 60 to 69 with active COVID-19.

This sequence joins TRBV7-9 and TRBJ2-2; 11 nucleotides align to TRBD2. Germline loops: CDR1 SEHNR, CDR2 FQNEAQ (reference sequence). With V trimmed by 5 bases and J by 1 base, 3 bases remained unmatched. The CDR3 has 16 residues. CDR3 residues: CASSLLAGGNTGELFF. CDR3 coding DNA: TGTGCCAGCAGCCTTCTAGCGGGGGGGAACACCGGGGAGCTGTTTTTT.

The CDR3 region is CASRREETQYF. The CDR3 bases are TGTGCCAGCAGAAGAGAGGAGACCCAGTACTTC. The rearrangement uses TRBV7-2 and TRBJ2-5, with no clear D. The CDR3 loop spans 11 amino acids. Germline loops: CDR1 SGHTA, CDR2 FQGNSA. Trimming removed 6 bases at V and 5 bases at J, with 7 bases between.

The V gene is TRBV19, the J gene TRBJ1-2, with 8 positions matching TRBD1. Germline V gives CDR1 LNHDA, CDR2 SQIVND (reference sequence). This CDR3 spans 13 amino acids. V gave up 8 bases and J gave up 10 bases; unmatched junction bases: 12. The CDR3 coding sequence is TGTGCCAGTGTCGGGACAGGTGGTATTGTCTACACCTTC. Translation gives CASVGTGGIVYTF.

The V call is TRBV29-1, the J call TRBJ2-7; tentatively, D is TRBD2 (5 bases). V was shortened by 7 bases and J by 2 bases, with 12 bases between the two germline ends. Germline V lookup: CDR1 SQVTM, CDR2 ANQGSEA. The CDR3 sequence is 12 residues long. The CDR3 protein is CSAQDGAYEQYF. The CDR3 DNA reads as TGCAGCGCTCAGGACGGGGCCTACGAGCAGTACTTC.

J is TRBJ2-3 and V is TRBV10-3, with 7 bases matching TRBD2. The ends lost 0 bases at V and 6 bases at J; junction bases unmatched: 0. This CDR3 region has 13 residues. Germline CDR1 is ENHRY and CDR2 is SYGVKD. The CDR3 coding sequence is TGTGCCATCAGTGAGTCGGGGGGGGATACGCAGTATTTT. Amino acid sequence: CAISESGGDTQYF.

The CDR3 spells CAISPPEGRDTGELFF. The CDR3 DNA sequence: TGTGCCATCAGTCCCCCGGAGGGCCGCGACACCGGGGAGCTGTTTTTT. V is TRBV10-3 and J is TRBJ2-2; D is perhaps TRBD2 (6 bases). This CDR3 has 16 residues. Trimming stripped 5 bases from V and 3 bases from J, with 16 bases between. Germline-derived CDR1 and CDR2 are ENHRY and SYGVKD.

This clone was seen only a few times. The chain employs TRBV7-9 and TRBJ1-5; unclear D gene. The length of the CDR3 is 13 residues. V was trimmed by 2 bases and J by 5 bases, leaving 7 bases between them. Germline V CDR1 and CDR2: SEHNR, FQNEAQ (reference sequence). The CDR3 DNA reads as TGTGCCAGCAGCTTACTCGGGGATCAGCCCCAGCATTTT. Translated, it gives CASSLLGDQPQHF.

The gene calls are TRBV2 and TRBJ2-2, with a weak D call TRBD1 (6 bases). The germline V gene encodes CDR1 SNHLY and CDR2 FYNNEI. Trimming removed 7 bases at V and 6 bases at J, with 9 bases between. The CDR3 is made up of 12 amino acids. In DNA, the CDR3 is TGTGCCAGCAAACAGGGACCCGGGGAGCTGTTTTTT. Translated: CASKQGPGELFF.

V gene TRBV9 combines with J gene TRBJ2-1; 8 nucleotides match TRBD1. This CDR3 has 16 amino acids. Unmatched junction bases numbered 4, after V lost 2 bases and J lost 0 bases. Germline V gene sequence: CDR1 SGDLS, CDR2 YYNGEE. In nucleotides, the CDR3 is TGTGCCAGCAGCGTTGATGGACAGGGCTCCTACAATGAGCAGTTCTTC. Translating gives CASSVDGQGSYNEQFF.

The chain joins TRBV5-1 to TRBJ1-1, with D tentatively TRBD1 (6 bases). CDR1 and CDR2 (germline): SGHRS, YFSETQ. The V gene lost 0 bases and the J gene lost 1 base, with 13 bases spanning the gap. This CDR3 has 16 amino acids. CDR3 sequence reads: CASSLGTGSPNTEAFF. CDR3 sequence (DNA): TGCGCCAGCAGCTTGGGAACAGGGAGCCCGAACACTGAAGCTTTCTTT.

The rearrangement links TRBV19 to TRBJ1-4; D possibly corresponds to TRBD1 (6 bases). The CDR3 totals 15 residues. CDR1 is LNHDA and CDR2 is SQIVND in the germline V gene (reference sequence). The V gene lost 5 bases and the J gene lost 6 bases, with 16 bases spanning the gap. CDR3 sequence (DNA): TGTGCCAGTAGTTCAACAGGGAAATCGGATGAAAAACTGTTTTTT. Protein: CASSSTGKSDEKLFF.

The CDR3 region has the DNA TGCGCCAGCAGCCAACGACTAGCGGGAGGGGCTGGGGCCAACGTCCTGACTTTC. Protein product: CASSQRLAGGAGANVLTF. This chain uses TRBV4-1 with TRBJ2-6, with 14 bases that match TRBD2. V lost 2 bases and J lost 2; bases outside the gene matches: 2. The CDR3 extends over 18 amino acids. CDR1 is MGHRA and CDR2 is YSYEKL in the germline V gene.

The chain joins TRBV3-1 (or the pseudogene TRBV3-2) to TRBJ2-3, with 8 positions matching TRBD1. Trimming removed 4 bases from V and 3 bases from J; junction bases left unmatched: 6. Per germline, CDR1 LGHDT and CDR2 YNNKEL (reference sequence). This CDR3 has 15 residues. CDR3 sequence reads: CASSLSGTGTDTQYF. CDR3 nucleotides: TGTGCCAGCAGCCTGTCCGGGACAGGTACAGATACGCAGTATTTT.

The V and J genes are TRBV7-2 and TRBJ2-3; TRBD2 agrees at 7 bases. This CDR3 comprises 15 residues. Trimming cost V 1 base and J 1 base; bases outside gene matches: 2. The germline CDR1 and CDR2 sequences are SGHTA and FQGNSA. CDR3 region: CASSLVAGGTDTQYF. The CDR3 nucleotides read TGTGCCAGCAGCTTAGTGGCGGGGGGCACAGATACGCAGTATTTT.

CDR3 amino acids: CASTLGSETQYF. The CDR3, as DNA: TGTGCCAGCACTCTCGGTTCAGAGACCCAGTACTTC. The V gene is TRBV7-9, the J gene TRBJ2-5, with D hard to call. CDR1 SEHNR and CDR2 FQNEAQ come from the germline V gene (reference sequence). This CDR3 is 12 amino acids long. Trimming removed 7 bases from V and 4 bases from J, with 10 bases in between.